The entry below gives a single T cell receptor beta chain sequence along with its context. Primers for the PCR totalled 60 Vbeta and 13 Jbeta. Clones were read by immunoSEQ multiplex PCR, and TCRdb kept only the in-frame ones, dropping some. Of a few hundred thousand clones in the sample, around 90% were seen once. These data are taken from a study of cytomegalovirus exposure and HLA in healthy donors. The receptor was derived from a girl aged 2 to 9 in good health and CMV-seronegative. Sequencing was performed on PBMCs.

CDR3 amino acids: CASSYPVPTDNTEAFF. Here the CDR3 DNA reads TGTGCCAGCAGTTACCCCGTTCCCACAGATAACACTGAAGCTTTCTTT. The chain links TRBV27 to TRBJ1-1; D is unresolved. Trimming took 4 bases from V and 2 from J, leaving 17 bases between them. The CDR3 spans 16 residues. Germline-derived CDR1 and CDR2 are MNHEY and SMNVEV (reference sequence).